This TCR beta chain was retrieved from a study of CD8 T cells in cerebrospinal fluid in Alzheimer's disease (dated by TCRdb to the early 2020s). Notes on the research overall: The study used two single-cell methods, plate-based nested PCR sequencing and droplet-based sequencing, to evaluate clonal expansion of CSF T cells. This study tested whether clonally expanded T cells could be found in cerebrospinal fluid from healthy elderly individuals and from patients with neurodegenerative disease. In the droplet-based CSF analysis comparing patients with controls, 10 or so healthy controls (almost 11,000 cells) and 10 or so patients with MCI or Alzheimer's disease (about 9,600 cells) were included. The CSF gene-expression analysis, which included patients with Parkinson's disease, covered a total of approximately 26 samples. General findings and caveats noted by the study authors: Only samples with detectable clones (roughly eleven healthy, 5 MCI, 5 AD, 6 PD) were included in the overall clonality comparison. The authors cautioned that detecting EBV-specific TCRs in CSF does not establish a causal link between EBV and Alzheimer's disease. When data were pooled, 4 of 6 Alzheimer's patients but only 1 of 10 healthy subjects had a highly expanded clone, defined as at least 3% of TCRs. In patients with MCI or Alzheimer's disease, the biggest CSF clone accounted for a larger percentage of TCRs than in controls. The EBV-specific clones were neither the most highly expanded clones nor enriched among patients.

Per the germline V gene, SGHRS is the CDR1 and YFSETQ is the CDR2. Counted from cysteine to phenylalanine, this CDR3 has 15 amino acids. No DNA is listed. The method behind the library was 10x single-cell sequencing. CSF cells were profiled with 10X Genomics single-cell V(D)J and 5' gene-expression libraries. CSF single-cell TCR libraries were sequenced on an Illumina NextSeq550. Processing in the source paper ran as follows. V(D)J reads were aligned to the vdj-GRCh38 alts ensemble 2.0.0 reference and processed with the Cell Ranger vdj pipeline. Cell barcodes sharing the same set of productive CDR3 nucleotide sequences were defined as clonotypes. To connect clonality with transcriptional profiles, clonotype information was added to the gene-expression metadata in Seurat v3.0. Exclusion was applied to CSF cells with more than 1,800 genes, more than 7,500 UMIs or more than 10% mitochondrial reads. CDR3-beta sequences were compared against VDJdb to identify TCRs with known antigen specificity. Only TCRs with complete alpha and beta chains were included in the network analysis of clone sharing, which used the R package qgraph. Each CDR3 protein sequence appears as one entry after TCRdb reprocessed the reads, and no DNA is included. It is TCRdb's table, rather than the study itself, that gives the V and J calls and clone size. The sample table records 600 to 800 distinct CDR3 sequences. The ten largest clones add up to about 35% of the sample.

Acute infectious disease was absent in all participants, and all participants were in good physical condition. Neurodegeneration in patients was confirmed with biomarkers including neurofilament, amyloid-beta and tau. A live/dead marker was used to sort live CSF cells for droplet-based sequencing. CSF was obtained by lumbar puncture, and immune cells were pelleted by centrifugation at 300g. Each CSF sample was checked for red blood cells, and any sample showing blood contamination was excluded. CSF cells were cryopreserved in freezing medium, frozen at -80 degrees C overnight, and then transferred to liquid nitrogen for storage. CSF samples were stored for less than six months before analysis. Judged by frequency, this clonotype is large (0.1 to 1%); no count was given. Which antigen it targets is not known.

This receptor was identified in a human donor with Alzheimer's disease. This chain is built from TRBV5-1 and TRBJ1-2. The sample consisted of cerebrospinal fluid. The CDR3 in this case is CASSFGGPSPYGYTF. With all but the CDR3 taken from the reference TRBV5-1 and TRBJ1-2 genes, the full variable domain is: KAGVTQTPRYLIKTRGQQVTLSCSPISGHRSVSWYQQTPGQGLQFLFEYFSETQRNKGNFPGRFSGRQFSNSRSEMNVSTLELGDSALYLCASSFGGPSPYGYTFGSGTRLTVV.